This entry describes one T cell receptor (beta chain). This clonotype was found a few times. The antigen it binds to is not known. No base-level quality is on record; no much larger clone is a single base apart. The library was prepared using 5' RACE. TCRdb lists the instrument as Illumina HiSeq 2000. Template switching introduced a universal primer binding site; the final cDNA contained a unique molecular identifier, enabling accurate counting of TCR cDNA molecules. Specific primers in the conserved constant-segment region were used to synthesize first-strand cDNA for the TCR alpha and beta chains. Each cDNA library was double barcoded, with a SMART-Mk sample barcode plus Illumina barcodes, to control for contamination. TruSeq adapter sequences along with Illumina sample barcodes were introduced in two successive PCR steps. Sequencing of the TCR alpha and beta cDNA libraries was done on the Illumina HiSeq platform using custom primers. The source study handled its data this way. Raw reads were processed with MiGEC to extract unique molecular identifiers, and MiXCR was used to determine CDR3 positions. Recombination models were inferred per individual with the repgenHMM and IGoR tools using an EM algorithm. Shared clonotype analysis was performed with the tcR package in R, normalizing sharing by the product of cloneset sizes. Out-of-frame nonproductive sequences were analyzed to study raw recombination free of thymic and clonal selection effects. Using fastp trimming at Q25 and MiXCR clonotype assembly, TCRdb reanalyzed the public sequencing data and kept in-frame beta chains. When rows share a CDR3 protein, they turn into one entry using the most common DNA and genes. The V and J calls were not made by the authors but by TCRdb's processing. Here the sample has over 200,000 distinct CDR3 sequences; roughly a tenth occur a single time. 9% to 10% of the sample is in the top ten clones.

These data are taken from a study of identical twins (dated by TCRdb to the mid-2010s). As for the study more broadly: To test whether fetal clonotypes persist, the study used deep sequencing on TCR alpha and beta repertoires from monozygotic twins, unrelated adults of various ages, and cord blood. To rule out contamination, the twin experiments were replicated at different times with different library preparation protocols. Overall study results and their limits: A weaker excess of twin sharing was found in beta out-of-frame sequences because the signal-to-noise ratio was lowered by fewer shared sequences. In monozygotic twins, out-of-frame TCR alpha sharing was systematically underestimated by recombination models, although the models agreed with sharing between unrelated individuals. Abundant cord blood beta clonotypes had fewer insertions, young adult naive repertoires showed a similar but weaker trend, and memory repertoires showed no such trend. Zero-insertion analyses could be partly confounded by invariant T cells such as MAIT and iNKT, though diverse VJ usage argued against such confounding for most clonotypes. Out-of-frame TCR alpha sequences shared between twins showed an excess of low generation-probability sequences compared with coincidental sharing between unrelated individuals. Because the same donors could not be followed over many years, the conclusions depended on cross-sectional statistical analysis.

Every donor was a healthy Caucasian. Using Miltenyi CD45RO+ enrichment and human naive T-cell isolation kits, memory (CD45RO+) and naive T cells were isolated from PBMC. The germline V and J ends show losses of 0 bases and 3 bases respectively, and no gene match explains 13 bases of the junction. CDR1 and CDR2, looked up from the germline V gene, are SGHRS and YFSETQ. The cysteine opens and the phenylalanine closes a CDR3 of 19 amino acids. Only CDR3 DNA is held: 57 bases, read in frame from base 1. The chain joins TRBV5-1 to TRBJ2-2, with 8 bases in between that match TRBD2. This TCR derives from a man aged 50 to 60 in good health. The sequenced sample was memory T cells sorted from blood. In light of the paper, this sample's cell subset or site label describes: CD45RO+ enriched T cells. The sequenced DNA: TGCGCCAGCAGCTTGGGGCTTCGGGGGGGCATTCAGGACACCGGGGAGCTGTTTTTT. This translates into CASSLGLRGGIQDTGELFF.